This T cell receptor (beta chain) was profiled in a study of cytomegalovirus exposure and HLA in healthy donors. General study points: Across donors, sequencing depth was assumed by presence/absence analyses to be roughly uniform. The authors later found TCR association rates varying by HLA locus, with DRB1 most and HLA-C fewest.

There are a few counts of this clone. Its matching antigen is unknown. PCR was performed using 60 Vbeta and 13 Jbeta primers. In the authors' workflow: It was a later analysis that counted 79 million or so unique TCR beta chains, of which around 11 million were shared. Measured with immunoSEQ multiplex PCR; TCRdb has only the in-frame clones, and not every one. That table supplies the V and J calls and clone size; D and trimming were determined from the DNA. The sample yields about 160,000 clones, roughly 76% seen once. Germline CDR1 and CDR2: SGHAT and FQNNGV. CDR3 length: 14 residues. The germline V and J ends were trimmed by 5 bases and 1 base, with 12 bases remaining between them.

The clonotype originates from a woman in her 50s in good health and CMV-seronegative. The chain has TRBV11-2 and TRBJ2-7; weak D call: TRBD1 (5 bases). The sequenced sample consisted of PBMCs. The CDR3 nucleotides are TGTGCCAGCAGCGCCCCAGGGTGGTCCTACGAGCAGTACTTC. It is translated as CASSAPGWSYEQYF.